This T cell receptor (beta chain) was observed in a study of shared clonotypes between healthy human individuals. This CDR3 region has 17 residues. Germline-derived CDR1 and CDR2 are SEHNR and FQNEAQ (reference sequence). J lost 4 bases, V lost 5 bases, and 10 bases had no gene match. This clone is a singleton in its sample. As handled by the study authors: Sequence data from immunoSEQ were junction-only and lacked quality scores; consequently, filtering differed. Measured with immunoSEQ multiplex PCR; TCRdb has only the in-frame clones, and not every one. D and trimming were read from the DNA, whereas the V and J calls and clone size are those reported in that table. The sample lists 2 million to 2.5 million clones, approximately 95% occurring once.

This clonotype was obtained from a man in his late teens or twenties in good health. Some clones in this sample may be carry-over from other donors' samples. The sequenced sample was naive CD4+ T cells from PBMCs. Documented subset: CD45RA+ positively selected. The rearrangement links TRBV7-9 to TRBJ2-7; 14 bases map to TRBD2. The CDR3 DNA follows: TGTGCCAGCAGCCCCACGACCGGGACTAGCGGGAGTTACGAGCAGTACTTC. This encodes CASSPTTGTSGSYEQYF.